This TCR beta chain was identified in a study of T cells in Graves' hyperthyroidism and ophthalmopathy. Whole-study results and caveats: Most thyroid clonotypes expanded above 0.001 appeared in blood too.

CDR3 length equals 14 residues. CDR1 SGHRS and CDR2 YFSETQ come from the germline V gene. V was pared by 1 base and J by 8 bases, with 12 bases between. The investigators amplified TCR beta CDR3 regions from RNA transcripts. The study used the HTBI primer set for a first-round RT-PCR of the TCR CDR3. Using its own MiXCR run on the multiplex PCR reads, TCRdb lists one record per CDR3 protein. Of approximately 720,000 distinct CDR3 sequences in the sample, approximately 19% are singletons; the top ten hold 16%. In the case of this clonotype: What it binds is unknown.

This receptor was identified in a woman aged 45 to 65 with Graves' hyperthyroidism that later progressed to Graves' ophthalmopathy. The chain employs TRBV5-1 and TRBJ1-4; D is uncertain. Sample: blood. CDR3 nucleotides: TGCGCCAGCAGCTTGTCGGGTCTTGAAGAAAAACTGTTTTTT. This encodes CASSLSGLEEKLFF.